This TCR beta chain was documented in a study of T cell responses to AZD1222 COVID-19 vaccine. Study-wide findings and caveats: Repertoires were obtained only post-peak T cell response.

Germline V lookup: CDR1 SNHLY, CDR2 FYNNEI. The CDR3 loop spans 15 amino acids. The ends lost 2 bases at V and 5 bases at J; junction bases unmatched: 4. Remarks on this clone: The antigen remains undetermined.

Clones were sequenced by immunoSEQ multiplex PCR, and TCRdb holds only the in-frame ones, with some missing. This sample yields 46,000 or so clones, of which 65% to 80% are seen a single time; approximately 6.3% belongs to the top ten. Sequencing was performed on peripheral blood, taken on day 0 of AZD1222 vaccination. The source is an adult in good health. The rearrangement links TRBV2 to TRBJ2-7, with 12 bases lining up with TRBD1. CDR3 region: CASSESRDRGHEQYF. DNA of the CDR3: TGTGCCAGCAGTGAATCTCGGGACAGGGGGCACGAGCAGTACTTC. Using reference TRBV2 and TRBJ2-7 for the parts outside the CDR3, the full variable domain is EPEVTQTPSHQVTQMGQEVILRCVPISNHLYFYWYRQILGQKVEFLVSFYNNEISEKSEIFDDQFSVERPDGSNFTLKIRSTKLEDSAMYFCASSESRDRGHEQYFGPGTRLTVT.